These 13 T cell receptor beta chains were all obtained from the same sample, sequenced in a study of vaccination and CD4 T cells after COVID-19. These receptors are not linked to any known antigen. At the Johns Hopkins FTIC core, DNA taken from cultured CD4+ T cells was sequenced by way of the Oncomine TCR Beta short-read assay. One entry per CDR3 protein, called by TCRdb with MiXCR from the PCR reads. The table records some 14,000 distinct CDR3 sequences, around 24% of them present only once. Specified treatment: approximately 9-day PBMC culture with coronavirus spike peptide pools or control peptides (ViraFEST assay). Source: CD4+ T cells from blood, cultured in vitro, taken after SARS-CoV-2 vaccination. The origin of the receptors is a human donor who had recovered from COVID-19.

The rearrangement links TRBV6-2 or TRBV6-3 to TRBJ2-7; 9 bases are a match to TRBD2. The V gene's germline CDR1 is MNHEY and CDR2 SVGEGT. The length of the CDR3 is 15 residues. Losses at the gene ends were 6 bases for V and 1 base for J; bases not matched to a gene: 7. DNA for the CDR3: TGTGCCAGCAGCTCAGCGGGAGGCGGGTCCTACGAGCAGTACTTC. Its protein product is CASSSAGGGSYEQYF.

The chain employs TRBV6-1 and TRBJ1-3, with D perhaps matching TRBD1 (6 bases). V was shortened by 6 bases and J by 0 bases, with 15 bases between the two germline ends. Looked up from germline, CDR1 is MNHNS and CDR2 is SASEGT. The CDR3 length is 16 residues. CDR3 sequence: CASRMDSLYSGNTIYF. As DNA, the CDR3 is TGTGCCAGCAGAATGGACAGTTTATACTCTGGAAACACCATATATTTT.

The V and J genes are TRBV28 and TRBJ2-7; D not certain. The germline V and J ends were trimmed by 6 bases and 1 base, with 10 bases remaining between them. Per the germline V gene, CDR1 is MDHEN and CDR2 is SYDVKM. The CDR3 consists of 13 residues. CDR3 in DNA: TGTGCCAGCAGCCGTACTCGATCCTACGAGCAGTACTTC. Translating gives CASSRTRSYEQYF.

In this sample, this clonotype turned up once. The rearrangement uses TRBV3-1 and TRBJ2-7, with D possibly matching TRBD2 (7 bases). The germline CDR1 and CDR2 sequences are LGHDT and YNNKEL (reference sequence). The V gene lost 4 bases and the J gene lost 7 bases, with 11 bases spanning the gap. This CDR3 spans 12 amino acids. Here the CDR3 DNA reads TGTGCCAGCAGCCTGGCGGGGGCTGAGCAGTACTTC. This codes for CASSLAGAEQYF.

The V gene is TRBV28, the J gene TRBJ1-1; D ambiguous. V shed 5 bases and J shed 7 bases, with 14 bases lying between them. The CDR3 contains 13 residues. CDR1 and CDR2 (germline): MDHEN, SYDVKM. DNA for the CDR3: TGTGCCAGCAGTGAGCTACACCGGGTTGAAGCTTTCTTT. Translating gives CASSELHRVEAFF. Combining the CDR3 with reference TRBV28 and TRBJ1-1 gives the whole variable domain DVKVTQSSRYLVKRTGEKVFLECVQDMDHENMFWYRQDPGLGLRLIYFSYDVKMKEKGDIPEGYSVSREKKERFSLILESASTNQTSMYLCASSELHRVEAFFGQGTRLTVV.

The chain recombines TRBV5-1 with TRBJ1-2, with 8 bases aligning to TRBD1. Looked up from germline, CDR1 is SGHRS and CDR2 is YFSETQ. The V gene end was trimmed by 4 bases and the J gene end by 11 bases; junction bases not matched to a gene: 13. This CDR3 is built from 14 residues. In DNA form, the CDR3 reads TGCGCCAGCAGCGGCGGACAGGGCGCCGAGGCTTACACCTTC. This gives the protein CASSGGQGAEAYTF.

The chain joins TRBV29-1 to TRBJ1-1; TRBD1 aligns across 12 bases. This CDR3 region has 13 residues. Germline lookup yields CDR1 SQVTM and CDR2 ANQGSEA. J gave up 4 bases and V 7 bases, and 4 bases lay outside the gene matches. CDR3 nucleotides: TGCAGCGCGGGACAGGGGGCCTCCACTGAAGCTTTCTTT. It is translated as CSAGQGASTEAFF.

This rearrangement joins TRBV30 to TRBJ1-5; D remains ambiguous. The CDR3 runs 16 residues. The V gene lost 4 bases and the J gene lost 5 bases, with 21 bases spanning the gap. Germline CDR1 is GTSNPN and CDR2 is SVGIG (reference sequence). CDR3 in amino acids: CAWIAPGLTRDQPQHF. CDR3 coding DNA: TGTGCCTGGATTGCCCCCGGGCTCACTCGAGATCAGCCCCAGCATTTT.

In its sample, this clonotype was seen a few times. This chain uses TRBV4-3 with TRBJ1-2, with no clear D. This CDR3 is 14 amino acids long. CDR1 is LGHNA and CDR2 is YSLEER in the germline V gene. V was clipped by 5 bases and J by 2 bases, with 12 bases between them. The CDR3 reads CASSDEAANYGYTF. The CDR3, as DNA: TGCGCCAGCAGCGACGAGGCAGCAAACTATGGCTACACCTTC.

The chain employs TRBV6-5 and TRBJ2-7, with D unresolved. The germline V and J ends were trimmed by 3 bases and 2 bases, with 14 bases remaining between them. This CDR3 contains 15 residues. The V gene's germline CDR1 is MNHEY and CDR2 SVGAGI. The CDR3 DNA follows: TGTGCCAGCAGTTATCTAGGCCACACCGCCTACGAGCAGTACTTC. Its translation: CASSYLGHTAYEQYF.

As regards this clonotype: This likely comes from a read error, as the CDR3 has no conserved phenylalanine or tryptophan at its end. This chain connects TRBV19 to TRBJ2-5, with D perhaps TRBD1 (5 bases). The CDR3 is 15 residues long. The V end lost 3 bases, the J end lost 7 bases, and 18 bases lay between the germline ends. Germline V lookup: CDR1 LNHDA, CDR2 SQIVND (reference sequence). This chain's CDR3 is CASSMGQGPLPTQYL. The CDR3 nucleotides are TGTGCCAGTAGTATGGGTCAGGGCCCGCTTCCGACCCAGTACTTG.

The gene calls are TRBV29-1 and TRBJ1-2, with 8 bases lining up with TRBD1. The CDR3 covers 16 residues. With V trimmed by 0 bases and J by 7 bases, 13 bases remained unmatched. In germline, CDR1 is SQVTM, CDR2 ANQGSEA. As DNA, the CDR3 is TGCAGCGTTGAAGAAAGGGCCGGCAGGGGGCTTCGTGGCTACACCTTC. Translated, it gives CSVEERAGRGLRGYTF.

This clonotype turned up a few times. CDR3 bases: TGTGCCAGCAGTTTAGCCGCGGCGGGGGGCGATGAGCAGTACTTC. It encodes CASSLAAAGGDEQYF. The genes are TRBV28 and TRBJ2-7, with 8 nucleotides matching TRBD2. CDR1 and CDR2 (germline): MDHEN, SYDVKM. V gave up 2 bases and J gave up 7 bases; unmatched junction bases: 10. The CDR3 runs to 15 residues. The complete variable domain, with remaining parts taken from reference TRBV28 and TRBJ2-7, reads DVKVTQSSRYLVKRTGEKVFLECVQDMDHENMFWYRQDPGLGLRLIYFSYDVKMKEKGDIPEGYSVSREKKERFSLILESASTNQTSMYLCASSLAAAGGDEQYFGPGTRLTVT.